The 12 T cell receptor beta chains in this list originate from one sample, sequenced in a study of T cell responses to AZD1222 COVID-19 vaccine. Sequencing used immunoSEQ multiplex PCR; TCRdb keeps in-frame clones, though not all of them. The sample has 90,000 to 110,000 clones; 82% are singletons. The input for sequencing was peripheral blood, taken on day 0 of AZD1222 vaccination. The source is an adult in good health.

The V and J genes are TRBV6-1 and TRBJ2-7; D gene uncertain. Trimming stripped 1 base from V and 0 bases from J, with 10 bases between. This CDR3 contains 15 residues. The V gene's germline CDR1 is MNHNS and CDR2 SASEGT. CDR3 loop: CASSEGRLSSYEQYF. The CDR3, as DNA: TGTGCCAGCAGTGAAGGGCGGCTAAGCTCCTACGAGCAGTACTTC.

The V and J genes are TRBV5-1 and TRBJ2-2; D remains unclear. The germline CDR1 and CDR2 sequences are SGHRS and YFSETQ. The CDR3 is made up of 15 amino acids. V was cut by 0 bases and J by 1 base, with 7 bases left in between. The CDR3, as DNA: TGCGCCAGCAGCTTGGCCCCGCAGAACACCGGGGAGCTGTTTTTT. Protein sequence: CASSLAPQNTGELFF.

This clone was observed a single time. The chain combines TRBV28 with TRBJ2-3; D might be TRBD2 (6 bases). CDR3 length: 14 residues. V lost 10 bases and J lost 2, with 16 bases in between. The germline CDR1 and CDR2 sequences are MDHEN and SYDVKM. The CDR3 DNA follows: TGTGCCATCCGGGGGTATACGGCCACAGATACGCAGTATTTT. This gives the protein CAIRGYTATDTQYF.

A single count supports this clone. The gene calls are TRBV18 and TRBJ1-2; 7 bases fit TRBD1. The germline CDR1 and CDR2 sequences are KGHSH and LQKENI. The CDR3 is 14 residues long. The J segment lost 7 bases and the V segment lost 0 bases, leaving 5 bases of the junction unmatched. In DNA form, the CDR3 reads TGTGCCAGCTCACCACCGAACAGGGGATTTGGCTACACCTTC. Amino acid sequence: CASSPPNRGFGYTF.

The V call is TRBV15, the J call TRBJ1-1; no firm D call. V lost 0 bases, J lost 7 bases, and 12 bases lay in between. Germline-derived CDR1 and CDR2 are LNHNV and YYDKDF (reference sequence). The CDR3 covers 14 residues. The CDR3 is CATSRDLSWGEAFF. The CDR3 DNA sequence: TGTGCCACCAGCAGAGATCTGTCCTGGGGTGAAGCTTTCTTT.

Remarks on this clone: An end of the junction does not agree with germline; a read error may underlie this. The chain employs TRBV7-4 and TRBJ1-1; D is unclear. Germline CDR1 SGHVT, CDR2 SQSDAQ. CDR3 length equals 12 residues. The DNA for the CDR3 is TGCCGCGCGGGGATTCGGAACACTGAAGCTTTCTTT. Protein: CRAGIRNTEAFF.

The gene calls are TRBV20-1 and TRBJ2-3; no firm D call. The CDR3 has 11 residues. Trimming shortened V by 6 bases and J by 4 bases, and 8 bases separated the two germline ends. The germline gives CDR1 DFQATT, CDR2 SNEGSKA (reference sequence). This chain's CDR3 is CSATLPDTQYF. The CDR3 DNA sequence: TGCAGTGCCACCCTCCCAGATACGCAGTATTTT.

DNA of the CDR3: TGTGCCAGTAATCTTTCGGACAGGGTAAGGGATACGCAGTATTTT. Translated: CASNLSDRVRDTQYF. The genes are TRBV19 and TRBJ2-3; TRBD1 matches at 8 bases. V dropped 7 bases and J dropped 6; count of bases not matched to a gene: 12. CDR1 LNHDA and CDR2 SQIVND come from the germline V gene (reference sequence). The CDR3 length is 15 residues.

The genes are TRBV19 and TRBJ1-1, with a weak D call TRBD1 (6 bases). V was clipped by 6 bases and J by 5 bases, with 13 bases between them. Germline values: CDR1 LNHDA, CDR2 SQIVND (reference sequence). This CDR3 comprises 13 residues. DNA for the CDR3: TGTGCCAGTAGCACAAAAGGGGGAACTGAAGCTTTCTTT. Encoded protein: CASSTKGGTEAFF.

The CDR3 DNA follows: TGTGCCACCAGCAGAGGGGTCGGTCAGCCCCAGCATTTT. It specifies CATSRGVGQPQHF. V is TRBV15 and J is TRBJ1-5; the D is unclear. This CDR3 spans 13 amino acids. CDR1 is LNHNV, CDR2 YYDKDF, per germline (reference sequence). V lost 1 base, J lost 6 bases, and 7 bases lay in between.

J is TRBJ2-2 and V is TRBV9; 7 nucleotides line up with TRBD2. Germline-derived CDR1 and CDR2 are SGDLS and YYNGEE. The CDR3 is made up of 16 amino acids. Trimming cost V 7 bases and J 7 bases; bases outside gene matches: 16. This CDR3 is CASGTFGTPGGGELFF. CDR3 sequence (DNA): TGTGCCAGCGGTACCTTCGGGACGCCGGGGGGCGGGGAGCTGTTTTTT.

The chain recombines TRBV4-1 with TRBJ1-4, with D possibly TRBD1 on 6 matching bases. The CDR3 runs 14 residues. V gave up 1 base and J gave up 11 bases, with 14 bases separating them. Germline V gene lookup returns CDR1 MGHRA and CDR2 YSYEKL. CDR3 in DNA: TGCGCCAGCAGCCAAGCGGAAGACAGGACGAAACTGTTTTTT. Amino acid sequence: CASSQAEDRTKLFF.